The sequence of this TCR beta chain was determined in a study of early T cells in non-severe SARS-CoV-2 infection (dated by TCRdb to about 2021). Looking at the study overall: Because TCR sequencing relied on bulk RNA taken from unsorted whole blood, pairing of alpha and beta chains was not possible.

The library came from 5' RACE. The sample was run on a NextSeq 500. Unique molecular identifiers were attached to individual cDNA molecules in the TCR library protocol so that sequencing error and PCR bias could be corrected. Sequencing covered both TCR alpha and beta chains, and within each sample the abundances of alpha and beta sequences were tightly co-correlated. In the source study's methods: V gene, J gene and CDR3 annotation of TCR sequences was performed with Decombinator V4. Expanded TCRs were defined as changing significantly between any two time points under a Poisson model with p below 0.0001. TCR abundances were normalised to the total number of TCRs sequenced in each sample and reported as counts per million. MAIT TCRs were defined by TRAV1-2 paired with TRAJ12, TRAJ20 or TRAJ33, and iNKT TCRs by TRAV10 paired with TRAJ18. VDJdb, accessed 1 November 2021, was searched for CMV, EBV and SARS-CoV-2 annotated TCRs, excluding TCRs annotated for multiple antigens. TCRdb reprocessed the public reads (quality trimming at Q25 with fastp, clone calling with MiXCR) and kept in-frame beta chains. Here each entry gathers all rows of one CDR3 protein and keeps the most common genes and DNA. The V and J calls reflect TCRdb's pipeline rather than the authors' work. The sample table contains about 66,000 distinct CDR3 sequences; only one count was recorded for around 9% of them. 3.2% of the sample is held by the ten biggest clonotypes.

The investigation overall reported the following: VDJdb matching was skewed toward anti-spike CD8 responses, so virus-specific expansions were likely underestimated and private and CD4 specificities were missed.

There are 11 amino acids in the CDR3, from cysteine to phenylalanine inclusive. Of all the DNA, just the CDR3 is kept, 33 bases in frame from base 1. The germline V gene (reference sequence) yields GTSNPN for CDR1 and SVGIG for CDR2. V sheds 2 bases and J sheds 4 bases, leaving 5 bases between their ends. Only a few counts were recorded for this clonotype. This clone's antigen is unknown. No much larger clone exists at a distance of one base, and base qualities are not known. The study was a case-control design nested within a healthcare worker cohort in London, UK, with weekly nasopharyngeal swab PCR tests and blood sampling. Healthcare workers were recruited between 23 and 31 March 2020, during the week of the UK lockdown, and were followed weekly for up to roughly 15 weeks.

Material for sequencing was whole blood. This receptor was taken from an adult who was a healthcare worker with PCR-confirmed SARS-CoV-2 infection or an uninfected control (not recorded which). Recombination connected TRBV30 to TRBJ1-2, with the D gene not confidently named. In nucleotide form, the sequence is TGTGCCTGGAGTTCGCGCTATGGCTACACCTTC. Its translation reads: CAWSSRYGYTF. Reference TRBV30 and TRBJ1-2 genes cover what lies past the CDR3, so the full variable domain is SQTIHQWPATLVQPVGSPLSLECTVEGTSNPNLYWYRQAAGRGLQLLFYSVGIGQISSEVPQNLSASRPQDRQFILSSKKLLLSDSGFYLCAWSSRYGYTFGSGTRLTVV.